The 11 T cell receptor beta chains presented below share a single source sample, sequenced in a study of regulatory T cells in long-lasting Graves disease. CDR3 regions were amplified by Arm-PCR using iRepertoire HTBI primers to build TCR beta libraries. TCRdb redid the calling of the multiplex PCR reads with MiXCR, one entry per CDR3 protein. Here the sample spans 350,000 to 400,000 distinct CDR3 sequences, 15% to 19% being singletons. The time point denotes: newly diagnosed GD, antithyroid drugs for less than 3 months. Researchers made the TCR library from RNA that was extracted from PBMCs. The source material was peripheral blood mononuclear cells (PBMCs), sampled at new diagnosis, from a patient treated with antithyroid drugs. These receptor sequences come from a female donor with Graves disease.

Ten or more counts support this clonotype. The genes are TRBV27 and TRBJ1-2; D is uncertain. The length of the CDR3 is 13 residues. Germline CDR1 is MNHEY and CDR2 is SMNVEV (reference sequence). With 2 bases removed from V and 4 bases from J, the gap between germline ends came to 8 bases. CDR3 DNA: TGTGCCAGCAGTTTAGGGCCATTCTATGGCTACACCTTC. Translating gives CASSLGPFYGYTF.

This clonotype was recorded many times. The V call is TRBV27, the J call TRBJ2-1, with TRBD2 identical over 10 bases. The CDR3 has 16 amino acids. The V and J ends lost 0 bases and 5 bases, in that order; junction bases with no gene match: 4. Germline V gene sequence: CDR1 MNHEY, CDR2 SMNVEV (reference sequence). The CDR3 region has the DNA TGTGCCAGCAGTTTATCTAGCGGGAGGTTGGACAATGAGCAGTTCTTC. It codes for CASSLSSGRLDNEQFF.

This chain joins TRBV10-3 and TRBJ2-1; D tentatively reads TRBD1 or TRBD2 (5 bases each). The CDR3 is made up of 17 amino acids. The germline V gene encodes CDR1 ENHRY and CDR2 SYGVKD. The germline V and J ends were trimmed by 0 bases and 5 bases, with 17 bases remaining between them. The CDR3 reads CAISESLRGVGHNEQFF. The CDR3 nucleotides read TGTGCCATCAGTGAGTCATTAAGGGGAGTAGGCCACAATGAGCAGTTCTTC.

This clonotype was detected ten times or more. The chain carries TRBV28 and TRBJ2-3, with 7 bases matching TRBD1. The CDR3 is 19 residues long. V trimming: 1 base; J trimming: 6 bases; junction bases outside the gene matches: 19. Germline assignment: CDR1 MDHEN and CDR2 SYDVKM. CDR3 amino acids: CASSLYSSDGTERADTQYF. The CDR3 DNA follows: TGTGCCAGCAGTTTATATTCATCGGACGGGACAGAGAGGGCCGATACGCAGTATTTT.

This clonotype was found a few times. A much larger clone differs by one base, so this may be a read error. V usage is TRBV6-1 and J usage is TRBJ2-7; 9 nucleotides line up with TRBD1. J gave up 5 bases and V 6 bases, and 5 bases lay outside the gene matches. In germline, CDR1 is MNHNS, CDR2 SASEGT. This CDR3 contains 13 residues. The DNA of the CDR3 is TGTGCCAGCAGCCCCGGGACAGGGAACGAGCAGTACTTC. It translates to CASSPGTGNEQYF.

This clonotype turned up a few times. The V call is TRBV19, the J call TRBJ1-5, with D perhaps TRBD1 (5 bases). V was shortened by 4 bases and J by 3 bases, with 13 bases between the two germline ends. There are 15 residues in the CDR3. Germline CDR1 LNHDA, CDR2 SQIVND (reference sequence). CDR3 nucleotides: TGTGCCAGTAGTACCAGCGTGGGGACCAATCAGCCCCAGCATTTT. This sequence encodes CASSTSVGTNQPQHF.

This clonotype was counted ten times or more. DNA of the CDR3: TGTGCCGCCAGCCCTAACACTGAAGCTTTCTTT. Its translation: CAASPNTEAFF. The V and J genes are TRBV6-1 and TRBJ1-1, with D unclear. Trimming left V 11 bases short and J 2 bases short, with 9 bases between. The CDR3 extends over 11 amino acids. Germline values: CDR1 MNHNS, CDR2 SASEGT.

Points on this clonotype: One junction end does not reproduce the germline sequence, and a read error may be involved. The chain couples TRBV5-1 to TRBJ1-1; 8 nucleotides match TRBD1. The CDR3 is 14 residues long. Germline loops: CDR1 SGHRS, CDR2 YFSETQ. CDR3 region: CASSRGTGNTVAFF. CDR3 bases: TGCGCCAGCAGCCGAGGGACAGGAAACACTGTAGCTTTCTTT.

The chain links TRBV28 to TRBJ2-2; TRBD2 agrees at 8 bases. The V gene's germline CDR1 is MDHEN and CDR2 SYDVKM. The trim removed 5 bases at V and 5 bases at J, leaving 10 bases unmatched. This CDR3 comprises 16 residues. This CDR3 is CASSPRPAGDTGELFF. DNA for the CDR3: TGTGCCAGCAGTCCCCGACCAGCGGGAGATACCGGGGAGCTGTTTTTT. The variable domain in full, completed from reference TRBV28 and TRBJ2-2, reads DVKVTQSSRYLVKRTGEKVFLECVQDMDHENMFWYRQDPGLGLRLIYFSYDVKMKEKGDIPEGYSVSREKKERFSLILESASTNQTSMYLCASSPRPAGDTGELFFGEGSRLTVL.

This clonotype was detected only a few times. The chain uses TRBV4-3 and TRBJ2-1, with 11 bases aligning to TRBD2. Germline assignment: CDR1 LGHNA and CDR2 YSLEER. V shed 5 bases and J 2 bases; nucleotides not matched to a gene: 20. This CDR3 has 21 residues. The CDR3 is CASSEGTSGGPWGAPYNEQFF. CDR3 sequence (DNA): TGCGCCAGCAGCGAAGGAACTAGCGGGGGACCGTGGGGGGCCCCCTACAATGAGCAGTTCTTC.

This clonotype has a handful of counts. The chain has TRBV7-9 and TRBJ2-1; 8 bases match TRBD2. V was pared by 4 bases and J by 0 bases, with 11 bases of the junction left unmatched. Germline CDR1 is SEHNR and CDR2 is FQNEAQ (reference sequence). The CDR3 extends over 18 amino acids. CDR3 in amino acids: CASSSLAGGPSSYNEQFF. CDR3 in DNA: TGTGCCAGCAGCTCACTGGCGGGAGGCCCGAGCTCCTACAATGAGCAGTTCTTC.